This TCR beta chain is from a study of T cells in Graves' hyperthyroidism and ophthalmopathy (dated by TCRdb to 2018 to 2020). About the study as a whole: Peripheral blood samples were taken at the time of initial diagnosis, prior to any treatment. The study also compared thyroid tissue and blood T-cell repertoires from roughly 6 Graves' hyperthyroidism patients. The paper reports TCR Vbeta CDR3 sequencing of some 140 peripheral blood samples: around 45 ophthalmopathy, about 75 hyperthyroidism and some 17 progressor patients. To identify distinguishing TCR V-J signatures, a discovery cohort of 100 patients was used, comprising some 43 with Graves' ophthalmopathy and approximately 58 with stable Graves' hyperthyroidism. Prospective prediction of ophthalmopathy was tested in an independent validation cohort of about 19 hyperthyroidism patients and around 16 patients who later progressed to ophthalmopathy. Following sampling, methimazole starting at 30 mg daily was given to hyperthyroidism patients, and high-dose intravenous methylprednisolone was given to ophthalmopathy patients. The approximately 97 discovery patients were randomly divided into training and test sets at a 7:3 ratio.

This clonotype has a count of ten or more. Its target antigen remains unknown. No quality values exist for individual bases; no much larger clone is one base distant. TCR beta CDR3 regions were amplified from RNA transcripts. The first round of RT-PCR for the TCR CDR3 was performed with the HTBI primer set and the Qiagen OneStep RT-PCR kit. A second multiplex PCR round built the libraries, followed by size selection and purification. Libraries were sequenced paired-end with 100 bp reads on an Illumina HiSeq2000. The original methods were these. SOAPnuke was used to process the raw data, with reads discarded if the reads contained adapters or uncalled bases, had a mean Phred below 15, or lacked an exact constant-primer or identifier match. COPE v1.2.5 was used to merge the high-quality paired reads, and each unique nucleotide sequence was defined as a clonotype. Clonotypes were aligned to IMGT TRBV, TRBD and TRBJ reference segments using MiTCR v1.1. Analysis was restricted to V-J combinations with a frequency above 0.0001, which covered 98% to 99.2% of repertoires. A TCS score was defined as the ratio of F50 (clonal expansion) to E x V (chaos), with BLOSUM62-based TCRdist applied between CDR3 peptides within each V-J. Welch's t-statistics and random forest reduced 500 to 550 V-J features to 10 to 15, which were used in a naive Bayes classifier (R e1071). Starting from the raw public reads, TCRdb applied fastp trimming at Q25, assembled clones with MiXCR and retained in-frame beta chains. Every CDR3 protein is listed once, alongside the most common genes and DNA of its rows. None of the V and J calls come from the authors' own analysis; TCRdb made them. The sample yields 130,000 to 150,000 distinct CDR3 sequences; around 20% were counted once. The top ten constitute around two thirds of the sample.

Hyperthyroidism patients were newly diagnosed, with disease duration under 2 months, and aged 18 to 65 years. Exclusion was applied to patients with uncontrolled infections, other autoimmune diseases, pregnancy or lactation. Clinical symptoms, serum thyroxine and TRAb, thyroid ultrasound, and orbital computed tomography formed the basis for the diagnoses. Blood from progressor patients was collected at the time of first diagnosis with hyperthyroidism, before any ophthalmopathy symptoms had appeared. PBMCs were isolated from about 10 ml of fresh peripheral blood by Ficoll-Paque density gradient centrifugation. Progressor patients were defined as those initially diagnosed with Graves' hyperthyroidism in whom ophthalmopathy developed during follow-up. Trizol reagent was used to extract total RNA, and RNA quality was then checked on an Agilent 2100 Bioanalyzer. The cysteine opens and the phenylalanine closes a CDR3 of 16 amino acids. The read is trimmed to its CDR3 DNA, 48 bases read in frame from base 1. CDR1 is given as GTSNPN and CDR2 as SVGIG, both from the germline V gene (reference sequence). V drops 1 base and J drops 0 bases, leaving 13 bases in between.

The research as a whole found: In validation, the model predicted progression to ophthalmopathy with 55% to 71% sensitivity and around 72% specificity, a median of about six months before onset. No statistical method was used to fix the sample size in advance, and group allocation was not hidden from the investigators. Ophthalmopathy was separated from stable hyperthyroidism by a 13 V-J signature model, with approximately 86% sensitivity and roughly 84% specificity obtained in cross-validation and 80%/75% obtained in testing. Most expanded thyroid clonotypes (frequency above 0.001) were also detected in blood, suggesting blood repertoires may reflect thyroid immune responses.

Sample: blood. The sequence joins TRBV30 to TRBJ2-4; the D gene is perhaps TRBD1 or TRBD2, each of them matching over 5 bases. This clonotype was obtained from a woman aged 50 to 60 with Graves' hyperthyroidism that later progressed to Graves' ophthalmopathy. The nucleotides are TGTGCCTGGAGTGGCCCGGGGCAGCTAGCCAAAAACATTCAGTACTTC. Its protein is CAWSGPGQLAKNIQYF. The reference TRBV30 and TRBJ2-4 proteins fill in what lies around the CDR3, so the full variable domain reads SQTIHQWPATLVQPVGSPLSLECTVEGTSNPNLYWYRQAAGRGLQLLFYSVGIGQISSEVPQNLSASRPQDRQFILSSKKLLLSDSGFYLCAWSGPGQLAKNIQYFGAGTRLSVL.